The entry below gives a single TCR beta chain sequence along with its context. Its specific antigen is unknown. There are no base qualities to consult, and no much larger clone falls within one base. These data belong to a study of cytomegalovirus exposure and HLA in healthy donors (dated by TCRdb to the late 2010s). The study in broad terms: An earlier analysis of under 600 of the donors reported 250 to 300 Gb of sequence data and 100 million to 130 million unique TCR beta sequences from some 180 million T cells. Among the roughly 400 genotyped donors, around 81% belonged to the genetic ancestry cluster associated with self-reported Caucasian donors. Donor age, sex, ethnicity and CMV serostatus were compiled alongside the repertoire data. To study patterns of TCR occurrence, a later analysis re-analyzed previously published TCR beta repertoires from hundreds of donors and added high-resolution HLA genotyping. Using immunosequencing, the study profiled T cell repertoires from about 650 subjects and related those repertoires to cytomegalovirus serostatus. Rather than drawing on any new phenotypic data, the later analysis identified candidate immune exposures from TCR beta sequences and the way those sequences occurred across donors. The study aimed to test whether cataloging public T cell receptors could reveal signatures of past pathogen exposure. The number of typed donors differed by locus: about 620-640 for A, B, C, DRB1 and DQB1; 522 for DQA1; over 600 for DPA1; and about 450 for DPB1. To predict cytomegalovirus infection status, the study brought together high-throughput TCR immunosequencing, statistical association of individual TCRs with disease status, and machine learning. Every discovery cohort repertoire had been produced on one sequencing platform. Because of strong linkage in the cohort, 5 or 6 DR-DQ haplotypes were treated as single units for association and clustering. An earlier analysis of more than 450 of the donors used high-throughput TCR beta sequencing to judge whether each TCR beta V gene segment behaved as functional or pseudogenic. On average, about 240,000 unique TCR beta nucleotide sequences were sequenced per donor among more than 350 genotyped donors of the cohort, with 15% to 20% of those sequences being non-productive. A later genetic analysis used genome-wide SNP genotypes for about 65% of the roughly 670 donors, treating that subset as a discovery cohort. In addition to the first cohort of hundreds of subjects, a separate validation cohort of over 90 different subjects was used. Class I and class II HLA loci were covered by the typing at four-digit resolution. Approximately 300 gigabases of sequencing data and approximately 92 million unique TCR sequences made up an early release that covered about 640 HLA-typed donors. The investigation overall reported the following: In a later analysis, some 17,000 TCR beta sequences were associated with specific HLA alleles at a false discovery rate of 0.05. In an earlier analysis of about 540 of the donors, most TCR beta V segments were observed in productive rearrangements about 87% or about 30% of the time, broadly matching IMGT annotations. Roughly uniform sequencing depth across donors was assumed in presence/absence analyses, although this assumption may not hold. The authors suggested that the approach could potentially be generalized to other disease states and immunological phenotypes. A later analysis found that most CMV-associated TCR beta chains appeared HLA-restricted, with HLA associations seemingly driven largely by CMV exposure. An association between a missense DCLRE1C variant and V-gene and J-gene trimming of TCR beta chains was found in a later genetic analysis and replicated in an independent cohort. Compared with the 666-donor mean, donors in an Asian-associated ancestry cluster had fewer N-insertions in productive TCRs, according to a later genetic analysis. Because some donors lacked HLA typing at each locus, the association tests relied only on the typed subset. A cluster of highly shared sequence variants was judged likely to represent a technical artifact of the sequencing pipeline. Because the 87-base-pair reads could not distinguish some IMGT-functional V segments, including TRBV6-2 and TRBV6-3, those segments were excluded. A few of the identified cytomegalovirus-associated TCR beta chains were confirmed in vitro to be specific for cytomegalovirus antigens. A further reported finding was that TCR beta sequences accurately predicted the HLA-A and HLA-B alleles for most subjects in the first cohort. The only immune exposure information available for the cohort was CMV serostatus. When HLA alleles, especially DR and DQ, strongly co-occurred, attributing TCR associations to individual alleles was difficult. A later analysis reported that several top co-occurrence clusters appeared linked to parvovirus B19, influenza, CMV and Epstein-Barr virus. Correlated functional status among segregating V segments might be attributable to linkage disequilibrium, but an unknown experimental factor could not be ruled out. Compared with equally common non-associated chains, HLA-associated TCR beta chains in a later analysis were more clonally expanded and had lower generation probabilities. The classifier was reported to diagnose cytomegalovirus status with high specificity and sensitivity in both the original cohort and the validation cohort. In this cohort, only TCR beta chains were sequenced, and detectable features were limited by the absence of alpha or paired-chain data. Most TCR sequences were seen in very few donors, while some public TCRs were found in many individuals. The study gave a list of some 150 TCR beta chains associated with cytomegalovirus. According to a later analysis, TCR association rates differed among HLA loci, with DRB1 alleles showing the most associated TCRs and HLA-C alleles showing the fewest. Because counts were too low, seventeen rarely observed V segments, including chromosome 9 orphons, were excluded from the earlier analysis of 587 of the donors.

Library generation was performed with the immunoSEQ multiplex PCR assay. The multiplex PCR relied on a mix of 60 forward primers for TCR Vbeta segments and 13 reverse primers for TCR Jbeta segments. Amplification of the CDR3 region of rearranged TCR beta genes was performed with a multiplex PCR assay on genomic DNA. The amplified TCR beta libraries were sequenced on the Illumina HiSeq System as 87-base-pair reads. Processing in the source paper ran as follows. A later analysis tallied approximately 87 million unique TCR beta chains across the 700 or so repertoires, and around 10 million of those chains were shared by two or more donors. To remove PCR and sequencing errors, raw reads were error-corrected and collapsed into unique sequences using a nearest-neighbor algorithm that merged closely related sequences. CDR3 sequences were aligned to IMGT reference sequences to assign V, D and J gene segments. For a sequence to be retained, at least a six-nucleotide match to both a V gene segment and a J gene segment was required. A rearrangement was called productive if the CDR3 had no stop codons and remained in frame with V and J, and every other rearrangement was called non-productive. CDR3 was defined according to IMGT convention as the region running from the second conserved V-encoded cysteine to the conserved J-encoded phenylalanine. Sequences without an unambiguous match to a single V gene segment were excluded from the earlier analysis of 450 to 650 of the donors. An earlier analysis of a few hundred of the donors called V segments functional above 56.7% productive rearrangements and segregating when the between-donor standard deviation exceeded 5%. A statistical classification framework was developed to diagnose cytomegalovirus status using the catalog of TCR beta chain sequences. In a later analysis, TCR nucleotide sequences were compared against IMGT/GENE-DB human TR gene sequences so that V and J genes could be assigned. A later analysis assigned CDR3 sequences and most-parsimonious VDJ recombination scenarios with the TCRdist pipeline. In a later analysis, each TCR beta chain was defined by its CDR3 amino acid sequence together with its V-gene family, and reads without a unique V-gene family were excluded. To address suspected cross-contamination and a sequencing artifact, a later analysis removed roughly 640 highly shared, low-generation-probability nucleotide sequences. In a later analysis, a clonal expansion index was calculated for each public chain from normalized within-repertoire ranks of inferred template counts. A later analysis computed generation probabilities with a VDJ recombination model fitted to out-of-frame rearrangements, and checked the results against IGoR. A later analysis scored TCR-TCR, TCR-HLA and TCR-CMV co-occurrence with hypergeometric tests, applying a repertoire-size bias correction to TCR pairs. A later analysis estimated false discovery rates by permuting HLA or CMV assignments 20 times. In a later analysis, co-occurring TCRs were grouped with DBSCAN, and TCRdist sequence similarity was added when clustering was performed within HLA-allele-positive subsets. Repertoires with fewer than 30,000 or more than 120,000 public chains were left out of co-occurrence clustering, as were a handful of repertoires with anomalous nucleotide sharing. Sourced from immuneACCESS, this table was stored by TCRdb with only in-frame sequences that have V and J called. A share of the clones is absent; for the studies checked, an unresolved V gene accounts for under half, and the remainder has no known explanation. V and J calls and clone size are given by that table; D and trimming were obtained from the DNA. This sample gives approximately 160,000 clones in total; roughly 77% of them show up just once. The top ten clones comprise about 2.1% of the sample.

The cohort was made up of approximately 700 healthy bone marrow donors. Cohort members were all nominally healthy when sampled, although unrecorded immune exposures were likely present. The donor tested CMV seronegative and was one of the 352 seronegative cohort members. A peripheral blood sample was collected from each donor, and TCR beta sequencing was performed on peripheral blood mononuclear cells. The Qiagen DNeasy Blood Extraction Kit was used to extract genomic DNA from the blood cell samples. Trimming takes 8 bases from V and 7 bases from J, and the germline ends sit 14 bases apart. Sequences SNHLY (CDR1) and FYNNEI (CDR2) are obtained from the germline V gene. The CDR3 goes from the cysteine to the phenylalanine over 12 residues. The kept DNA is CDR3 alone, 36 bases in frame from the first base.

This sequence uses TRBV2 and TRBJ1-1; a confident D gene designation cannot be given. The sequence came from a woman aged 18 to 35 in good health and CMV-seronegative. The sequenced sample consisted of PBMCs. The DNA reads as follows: TGTGCCAGCGTTAGGGTTGGGAGTGAAGCTTTCTTT. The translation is CASVRVGSEAFF.